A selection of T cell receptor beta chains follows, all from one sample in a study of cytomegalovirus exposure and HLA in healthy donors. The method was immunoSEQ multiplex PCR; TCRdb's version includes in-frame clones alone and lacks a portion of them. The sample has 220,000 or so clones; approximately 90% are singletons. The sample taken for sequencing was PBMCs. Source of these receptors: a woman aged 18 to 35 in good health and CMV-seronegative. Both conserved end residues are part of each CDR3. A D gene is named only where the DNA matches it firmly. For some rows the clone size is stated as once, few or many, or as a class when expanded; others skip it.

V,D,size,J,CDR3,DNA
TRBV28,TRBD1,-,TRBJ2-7,CASRTDRVSPQYF,TGTGCCAGCAGAACTGACAGGGTGAGCCCCCAGTACTTC
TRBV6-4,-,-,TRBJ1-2,CASSLYPDETPYTF,TGTGCCAGCAGCTTGTACCCCGATGAAACACCCTACACCTTC
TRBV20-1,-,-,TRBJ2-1,CSARDGLKAFF,TGCAGTGCTAGAGACGGACTAAAGGCGTTCTTC
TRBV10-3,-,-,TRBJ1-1,CAIRTGPDTEAFF,TGTGCCATCAGAACAGGGCCTGACACTGAAGCTTTCTTT
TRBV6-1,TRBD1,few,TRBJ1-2,CASSVGTGDYGYTF,TGTGCCAGCAGTGTGGGGACAGGGGATTATGGCTACACCTTC
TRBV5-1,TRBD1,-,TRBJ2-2,CASSWGGQGQNTGELFF,TGCGCCAGCAGCTGGGGTGGACAGGGCCAGAACACCGGGGAGCTGTTTTTT
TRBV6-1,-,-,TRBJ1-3,CASRAPRSGNTIYF,TGTGCCAGCAGAGCTCCTCGGTCTGGAAACACCATATATTTT
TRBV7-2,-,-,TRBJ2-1,CASSLVRLLANEQFF,TGTGCCAGCAGCTTAGTCCGACTCCTAGCCAATGAGCAGTTCTTC
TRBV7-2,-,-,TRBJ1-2,CASSSRVSLDGYTF,TGTGCCAGCAGCTCGCGGGTTTCGTTGGACGGCTACACCTTC
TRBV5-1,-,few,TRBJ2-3,CASSLADSRGDTQYF,TGCGCCAGCAGCTTGGCCGACAGTAGGGGCGATACGCAGTATTTT
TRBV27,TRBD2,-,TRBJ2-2,CASSLILLAGGTGELFF,TGTGCCAGCAGTTTAATCCTCCTAGCGGGAGGGACCGGGGAGCTGTTTTTT
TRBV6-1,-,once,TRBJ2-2,CASSERRGATGELFF,TGTGCCAGCAGTGAACGGAGGGGAGCAACCGGGGAGCTGTTTTTT
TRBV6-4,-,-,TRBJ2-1,CASSRSGPLSYNEQFF,TGTGCCAGCAGTCGAAGCGGCCCCCTCTCCTACAATGAGCAGTTCTTC
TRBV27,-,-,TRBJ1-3,CASSPHYGPSGNTIYF,TGTGCCAGCAGTCCCCATTATGGCCCCTCTGGAAACACCATATATTTT
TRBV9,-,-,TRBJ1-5,CASSVAGTNQPQHF,TGTGCCAGCAGCGTAGCTGGGACTAATCAGCCCCAGCATTTT
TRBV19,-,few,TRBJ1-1,CASSSQGTEAFF,TGTGCCAGTAGTTCTCAGGGCACTGAAGCTTTCTTT
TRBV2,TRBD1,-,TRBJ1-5,CASSIRDRGVQPQHF,TGTGCCAGCAGTATCCGGGACAGGGGGGTTCAGCCCCAGCATTTT
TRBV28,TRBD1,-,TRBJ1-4,CAGGQGISTNEKLFF,TGTGCCGGTGGACAGGGGATTTCAACTAATGAAAAACTGTTTTTT
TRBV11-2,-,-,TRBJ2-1,CASSPQAEDEQFF,TGTGCCAGCAGCCCTCAAGCTGAGGATGAGCAGTTCTTC
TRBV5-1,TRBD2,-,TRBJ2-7,CASSLGLAGAYEQYF,TGCGCCAGCAGCTTGGGACTAGCGGGCGCCTACGAGCAGTACTTC
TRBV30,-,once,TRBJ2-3,CAVGRGGRGDTQYF,TGTGCCGTCGGAAGGGGAGGAAGGGGAGATACGCAGTATTTT
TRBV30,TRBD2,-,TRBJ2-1,CAWNSGRARVHEQFF,TGTGCCTGGAATAGCGGGAGGGCTCGAGTCCATGAGCAGTTCTTC
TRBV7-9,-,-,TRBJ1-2,CASSLAETYGYTF,TGTGCCAGCAGCTTAGCGGAGACCTATGGCTACACCTTC
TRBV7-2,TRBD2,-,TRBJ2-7,CASSLPLRTSGRFVYEQYF,TGTGCCAGCAGCTTACCCCTTCGGACTAGCGGGAGATTTGTCTACGAGCAGTACTTC
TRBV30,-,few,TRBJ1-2,CASTDYGYTF,TGTGCCTCCACAGATTATGGCTACACCTTC
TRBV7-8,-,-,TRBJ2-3,CASSLSGTQQYF,TGTGCCAGCAGCTTAAGTGGGACTCAGCAGTATTTT
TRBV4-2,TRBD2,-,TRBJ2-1,CASSQGTSGFTYNEQFF,TGTGCCAGCAGCCAAGGGACTAGCGGGTTTACCTACAATGAGCAGTTCTTC
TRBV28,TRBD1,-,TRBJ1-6,CASSIPSGTGSSPLHF,TGTGCCAGCAGCATACCTTCCGGGACAGGGAGTTCACCCCTCCACTTT
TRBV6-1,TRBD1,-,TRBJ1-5,CASRAQGAGNQPQHF,TGTGCCAGCAGAGCACAGGGGGCGGGCAATCAGCCCCAGCATTTT
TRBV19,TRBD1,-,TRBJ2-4,CASSIKGDRPNIQYF,TGTGCCAGTAGTATCAAAGGGGACAGGCCGAACATTCAGTACTTC
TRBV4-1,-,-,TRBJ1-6,CASSQDWQGSSYNSPLHF,TGCGCCAGCAGCCAAGATTGGCAGGGAAGCTCCTATAATTCACCCCTCCACTTT
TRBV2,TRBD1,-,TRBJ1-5,CASSGTGSPSNQPQHF,TGTGCCAGCAGTGGGACAGGGTCTCCTAGCAATCAGCCCCAGCATTTT
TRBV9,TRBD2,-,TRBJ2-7,CASTDTSGRDF,TGTGCCAGCACCGACACTAGCGGGAGGGACTTC
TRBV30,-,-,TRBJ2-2,CAWNGGRISGELFF,TGTGCCTGGAATGGCGGCAGAATATCCGGGGAGCTGTTTTTT
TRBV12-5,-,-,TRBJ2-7,CASGLGQGSQEQYF,TGTGCTAGTGGTTTGGGGCAGGGGAGTCAGGAGCAGTACTTC
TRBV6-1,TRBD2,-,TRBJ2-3,CASSEYIAGFTDTQYF,TGTGCCAGCAGTGAATACATAGCGGGGTTCACAGATACGCAGTATTTT
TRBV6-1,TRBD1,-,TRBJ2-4,CASRGTGSLLNIQYF,TGTGCCAGCAGGGGGACAGGGTCCCTTTTAAACATTCAGTACTTC
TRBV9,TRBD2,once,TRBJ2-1,CASSVRASGPPHEQFF,TGTGCCAGCAGCGTGAGGGCTAGCGGACCCCCCCATGAGCAGTTCTTC
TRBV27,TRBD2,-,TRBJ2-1,CASTSIGRAGSNEQFF,TGTGCCAGCACTTCCATAGGGAGGGCCGGTAGTAATGAGCAGTTCTTC
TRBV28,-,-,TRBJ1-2,CASRGAGDYGYTF,TGTGCCAGCAGGGGGGCAGGGGACTATGGCTACACCTTC
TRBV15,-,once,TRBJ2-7,CATSYLRLPASYEQYF,TGTGCCACCAGCTACTTGAGACTACCGGCCTCCTACGAGCAGTACTTC
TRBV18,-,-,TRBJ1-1,CASSPRGFGTEAFF,TGTGCCAGCTCACCAAGGGGATTCGGAACTGAAGCTTTCTTT
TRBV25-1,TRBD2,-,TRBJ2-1,CASSGLAGYNEQFF,TGTGCCAGCAGTGGGCTAGCGGGCTACAATGAGCAGTTCTTC
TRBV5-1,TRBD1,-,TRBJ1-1,CASTSTGGTEAFF,TGCGCCAGCACGAGTACAGGGGGAACTGAAGCTTTCTTT
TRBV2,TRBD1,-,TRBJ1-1,CASRDWTGLEAFF,TGTGCCAGCAGGGACTGGACAGGACTGGAAGCTTTCTTT
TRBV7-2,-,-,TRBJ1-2,CASRIVESYGYTF,TGTGCCAGCAGGATTGTCGAGTCCTATGGCTACACCTTC
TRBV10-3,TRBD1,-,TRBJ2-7,CAISRTGETYEQYF,TGTGCCATCAGCCGGACAGGGGAGACCTACGAGCAGTACTTC